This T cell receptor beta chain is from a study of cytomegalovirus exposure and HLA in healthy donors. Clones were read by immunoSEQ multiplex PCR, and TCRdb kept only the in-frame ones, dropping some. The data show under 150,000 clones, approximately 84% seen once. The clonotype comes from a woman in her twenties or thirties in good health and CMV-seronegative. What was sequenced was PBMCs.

CDR3 sequence reads: CATSRDQLRDKRGDTQYF. CDR3 DNA: TGTGCCACCAGCAGAGATCAGTTAAGGGATAAGCGGGGAGATACGCAGTATTTT. V and J are TRBV15 and TRBJ2-3; 7 nucleotides align to TRBD2. Germline V lookup: CDR1 LNHNV, CDR2 YYDKDF (reference sequence). This CDR3 contains 18 residues. V shed 0 bases, J shed 5 bases, and the junction held 14 bases outside the gene matches.